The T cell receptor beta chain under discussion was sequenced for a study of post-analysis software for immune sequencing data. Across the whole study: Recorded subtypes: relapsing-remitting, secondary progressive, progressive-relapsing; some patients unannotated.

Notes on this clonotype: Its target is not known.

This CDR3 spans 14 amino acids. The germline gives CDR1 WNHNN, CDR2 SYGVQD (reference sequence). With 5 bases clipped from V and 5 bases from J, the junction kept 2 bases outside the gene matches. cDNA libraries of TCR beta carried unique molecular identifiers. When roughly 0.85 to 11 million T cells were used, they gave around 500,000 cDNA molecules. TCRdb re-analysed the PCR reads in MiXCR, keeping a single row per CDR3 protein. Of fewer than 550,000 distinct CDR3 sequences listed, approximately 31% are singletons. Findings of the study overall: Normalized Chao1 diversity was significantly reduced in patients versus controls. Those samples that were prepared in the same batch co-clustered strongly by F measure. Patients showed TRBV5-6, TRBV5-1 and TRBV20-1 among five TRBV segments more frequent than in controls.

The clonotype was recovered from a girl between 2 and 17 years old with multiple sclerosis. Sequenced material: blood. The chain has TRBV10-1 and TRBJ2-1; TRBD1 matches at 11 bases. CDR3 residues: CASSWDRGNNEQFF. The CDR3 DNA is TGCGCCAGCAGTTGGGACAGGGGGAACAATGAGCAGTTCTTC.